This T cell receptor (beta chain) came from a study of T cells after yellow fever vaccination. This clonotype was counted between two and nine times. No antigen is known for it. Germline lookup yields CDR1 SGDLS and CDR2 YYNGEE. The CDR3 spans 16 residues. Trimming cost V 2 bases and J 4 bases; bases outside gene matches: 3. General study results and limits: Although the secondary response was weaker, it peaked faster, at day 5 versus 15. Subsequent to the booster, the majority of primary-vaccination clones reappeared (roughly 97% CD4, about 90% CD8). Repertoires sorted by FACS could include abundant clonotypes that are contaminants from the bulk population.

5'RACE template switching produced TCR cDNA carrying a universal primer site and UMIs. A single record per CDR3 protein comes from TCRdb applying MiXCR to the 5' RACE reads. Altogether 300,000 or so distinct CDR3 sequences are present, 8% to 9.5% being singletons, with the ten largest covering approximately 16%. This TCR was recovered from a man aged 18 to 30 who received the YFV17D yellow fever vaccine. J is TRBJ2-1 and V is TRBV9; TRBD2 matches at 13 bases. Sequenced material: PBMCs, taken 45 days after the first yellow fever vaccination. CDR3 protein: CASSVGTSGAYNEQFF. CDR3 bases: TGTGCCAGCAGCGTCGGGACTAGCGGGGCGTACAATGAGCAGTTCTTC. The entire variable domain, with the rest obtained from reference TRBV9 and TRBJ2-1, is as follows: DSGVTQTPKHLITATGQRVTLRCSPRSGDLSVYWYQQSLDQGLQFLIQYYNGEERAKGNILERFSAQQFPDLHSELNLSSLELGDSALYFCASSVGTSGAYNEQFFGPGTRLTVL.